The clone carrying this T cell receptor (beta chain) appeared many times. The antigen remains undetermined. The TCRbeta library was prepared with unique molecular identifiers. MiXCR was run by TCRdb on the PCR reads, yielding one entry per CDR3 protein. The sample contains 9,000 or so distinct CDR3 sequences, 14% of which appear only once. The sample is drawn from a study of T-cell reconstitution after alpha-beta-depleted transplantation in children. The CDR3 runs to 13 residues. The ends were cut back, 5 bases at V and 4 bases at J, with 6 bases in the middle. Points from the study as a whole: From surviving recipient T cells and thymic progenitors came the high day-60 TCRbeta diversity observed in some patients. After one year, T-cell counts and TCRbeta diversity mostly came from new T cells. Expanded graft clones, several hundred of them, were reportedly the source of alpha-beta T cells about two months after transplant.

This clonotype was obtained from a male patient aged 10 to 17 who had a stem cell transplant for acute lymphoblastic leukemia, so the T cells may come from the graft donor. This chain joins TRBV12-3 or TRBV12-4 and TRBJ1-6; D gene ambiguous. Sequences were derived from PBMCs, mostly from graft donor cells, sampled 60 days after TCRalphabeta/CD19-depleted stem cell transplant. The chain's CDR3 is CASSRRYNSPLHF. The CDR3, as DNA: TGTGCCAGCAGTCGACGGTATAATTCACCCCTCCACTTT.